This TCR beta chain was recorded in a study of T cell repertoires in cytomegalovirus infection. On the study more broadly: Public TCR beta signatures indicated both CMV infection and matching HLA type.

This clonotype showed up just once. Its matching antigen is unknown. TCRdb ran MiXCR on the reads and lists one entry per CDR3 protein. The sample carries 700,000 to 950,000 distinct CDR3 sequences, about 33% recorded once. Findings and limits, study-wide: HLA-C-restricted CMV-specific TCR beta clonotypes were dominant in the ex vivo response.

Germline V gene lookup returns CDR1 MNHEY and CDR2 SVGEGT. With 6 bases removed from V and 2 bases from J, the gap between germline ends came to 12 bases. This CDR3 spans 14 amino acids. This specimen was cultured CD8+ T cells from PBMCs, taken from culture after CMV antigen stimulation. This receptor was taken from a human donor in good health (CMV status not recorded). Some clones in this sample may be carry-over from other donors' samples. The J gene is TRBJ2-3, the V gene TRBV6-2 or TRBV6-3; TRBD1 might be the D (5 bases). The CDR3 coding sequence is TGTGCCAGCAGGGACCCTGGGGCCACAGATACGCAGTATTTT. It yields the protein CASRDPGATDTQYF.